The 27 T cell receptor beta chains below all came from one sample that was sequenced in a study of cytomegalovirus exposure and HLA in healthy donors. Both 60 Vbeta primers and 13 Jbeta primers went into the PCR. Some clones are missing from TCRdb's copy, which holds only in-frame ones; the method was immunoSEQ multiplex PCR. Here the sample spans around 220,000 clones, 70% to 80% being singletons. What was sequenced was PBMCs. These TCRs come from a girl between 2 and 10 years old in good health and CMV-seronegative.

This clone was counted a few times. This rearrangement joins TRBV6-1 to TRBJ2-5; the match to TRBD2 covers 10 bases. This CDR3 has 15 amino acids. Unmatched junction bases numbered 2, after V lost 2 bases and J lost 2 bases. The germline V gene encodes CDR1 MNHNS and CDR2 SASEGT. CDR3 loop: CASSEMTSGQETQYF. The DNA for the CDR3 is TGTGCCAGCAGTGAAATGACTAGCGGGCAAGAGACCCAGTACTTC.

V and J are TRBV10-1 and TRBJ2-2; a weak D match, TRBD2 (6 bases). CDR1 and CDR2 (germline): WNHNN, SYGVQD (reference sequence). Trimming removed 6 bases at V and 0 bases at J, with 8 bases between. The CDR3 runs to 14 residues. The CDR3 reads CASRRLANTGELFF. CDR3 nucleotides: TGCGCCAGCAGACGACTAGCGAACACCGGGGAGCTGTTTTTT.

The chain has TRBV28 and TRBJ1-2; 7 nucleotides agree with TRBD1. The CDR3 has 12 residues. The V segment lost 6 bases and the J segment 4 bases; nucleotides outside the gene matches: 2. Germline V gives CDR1 MDHEN, CDR2 SYDVKM. The CDR3 nucleotides are TGTGCCAGCAGACAGGGGTCCTATGGCTACACCTTC. Translation: CASRQGSYGYTF.

Notes on this clone: This CDR3 is also generated by other DNA sequences in the sample. This chain joins TRBV4-1 and TRBJ1-1; tentatively, D is TRBD1 (5 bases). This CDR3 region has 15 residues. With 1 base removed from V and 1 base from J, the gap between germline ends came to 10 bases. Per the germline V gene, CDR1 is MGHRA and CDR2 is YSYEKL. The CDR3 DNA sequence: TGCGCCAGCAGCCAAGTTTCAGGGCGGAACACTGAAGCTTTCTTT. It specifies CASSQVSGRNTEAFF.

The chain employs TRBV6-5 and TRBJ2-2; D perhaps matches TRBD1 (5 bases). Between the trimmed V and J ends, which lost 5 bases and 8 bases, there was a span of 9 bases. There are 12 residues in the CDR3. The germline V gene encodes CDR1 MNHEY and CDR2 SVGAGI. This CDR3 is CASSIRGGELFF. The DNA for the CDR3 is TGTGCCAGCAGTATTAGGGGTGGGGAGCTGTTTTTT.

This clone occurred a few times. The V call is TRBV5-5, the J call TRBJ1-4; a possible D gene is TRBD1 (5 bases). Trimming removed 0 bases at V and 8 bases at J, with 14 bases between. The germline CDR1 and CDR2 sequences are SGHKS and YYEKEE (reference sequence). The CDR3 runs to 15 residues. This CDR3 is CASSLDAGPKEKLFF. CDR3 in DNA: TGTGCCAGCAGCTTGGACGCAGGGCCAAAAGAAAAACTGTTTTTT.

The chain combines TRBV27 with TRBJ1-2, with 9 bases aligning to TRBD1. This CDR3 has 12 amino acids. Trimming at V came to 6 bases and at J to 7 bases, leaving 3 bases not matched to a gene. The germline CDR1 and CDR2 sequences are MNHEY and SMNVEV (reference sequence). Here the CDR3 DNA reads TGTGCCAGCAGACAGGGGGCGGGTGGCTACACCTTC. It is translated as CASRQGAGGYTF.

The chain links TRBV6-1 to TRBJ2-5, with no clear D. CDR3 size: 13 residues. CDR1 is MNHNS and CDR2 is SASEGT in the germline V gene. V gave up 2 bases and J gave up 5 bases, with 9 bases separating them. The chain's CDR3 is CASSEQVKETQYF. The CDR3 region has the DNA TGTGCCAGCAGTGAACAGGTCAAGGAGACCCAGTACTTC.

The chain combines TRBV27 with TRBJ1-5, with a possible D match to TRBD1 (5 bases). This CDR3 contains 14 residues. The V and J ends lost 3 bases and 6 bases respectively, with 12 bases between them. Per germline, CDR1 MNHEY and CDR2 SMNVEV (reference sequence). CDR3 region: CASSFKGWGQPQHF. DNA for the CDR3: TGTGCCAGCAGTTTCAAGGGGTGGGGTCAGCCCCAGCATTTT.

The chain links TRBV19 to TRBJ1-4; 7 positions match TRBD1. V dropped 5 bases and J dropped 8; count of bases not matched to a gene: 11. CDR3 length: 15 residues. Germline V CDR1 and CDR2: LNHDA, SQIVND (reference sequence). DNA for the CDR3: TGTGCCAGTAGTTCCCGGACAGGAAGGCTGGAAAAACTGTTTTTT. It encodes CASSSRTGRLEKLFF.

The chain recombines TRBV18 with TRBJ2-3; maybe TRBD2 (5 bases). The V end was cut by 6 bases, the J end by 5 bases, with 9 bases between. The CDR3 is made up of 12 amino acids. CDR1 KGHSH and CDR2 LQKENI come from the germline V gene. CDR3 DNA: TGTGCCAGCTCCCTAGGAGGAGATACGCAGTATTTT. It is translated as CASSLGGDTQYF.

This clone was seen a few times. The V gene is TRBV5-4, the J gene TRBJ1-1, with a possible D match to TRBD1 (5 bases). The CDR3 totals 15 residues. Germline V gene lookup returns CDR1 SGHNT and CDR2 YYREEE (reference sequence). V was cut by 0 bases and J by 2 bases, with 11 bases left in between. The CDR3 here is CASSLATGGNTEAFF. The CDR3 nucleotides are TGTGCCAGCAGCTTGGCCACGGGGGGAAACACTGAAGCTTTCTTT.

The chain employs TRBV30 and TRBJ2-1; 9 nucleotides line up with TRBD1. The CDR3 length is 16 residues. The germline CDR1 and CDR2 sequences are GTSNPN and SVGIG (reference sequence). The V gene end was trimmed by 1 base and the J gene end by 7 bases; junction bases not matched to a gene: 11. This CDR3 reads CAWSAPSTGGFNEQFF. The CDR3 DNA reads TGTGCCTGGAGTGCTCCGTCGACAGGGGGTTTTAATGAGCAGTTCTTC.

The chain recombines TRBV5-5 with TRBJ1-1; unclear D gene. This CDR3 is built from 18 residues. The V gene's germline CDR1 is SGHKS and CDR2 YYEKEE (reference sequence). Between the trimmed V and J ends, which lost 0 bases and 5 bases, there was a span of 23 bases. In DNA, the CDR3 is TGTGCCAGCAGCTTGGTTTTCGGTGTGAGGGAAGGTAGTACTGAAGCTTTCTTT. The encoded protein is CASSLVFGVREGSTEAFF.

The chain uses TRBV10-3 and TRBJ2-2; 7 bases agree with TRBD1. The CDR3 is 17 amino acids. Per the germline V gene, CDR1 is ENHRY and CDR2 is SYGVKD. V lost 5 bases and J lost 7; bases outside the gene matches: 16. CDR3 nucleotide sequence: TGTGCCATCAGTCCGACAGGGTTGGCTAGCTGGAGCGGGGAGCTGTTTTTT. As protein: CAISPTGLASWSGELFF.

The chain has TRBV9 and TRBJ2-1; a weak D match, TRBD1 (6 bases). Germline values: CDR1 SGDLS, CDR2 YYNGEE. The V and J ends lost 2 bases and 4 bases respectively, with 10 bases between them. CDR3 length equals 14 residues. DNA for the CDR3: TGTGCCAGCAGCGTCCAGGGGCGGTACAATGAGCAGTTCTTC. Amino acid sequence: CASSVQGRYNEQFF. Looking up the rest from reference TRBV9 and TRBJ2-1 gives the full variable domain: DSGVTQTPKHLITATGQRVTLRCSPRSGDLSVYWYQQSLDQGLQFLIQYYNGEERAKGNILERFSAQQFPDLHSELNLSSLELGDSALYFCASSVQGRYNEQFFGPGTRLTVL.

The genes are TRBV5-6 and TRBJ1-2, with TRBD1 matching over 10 bases. There are 16 residues in the CDR3. The V gene end was trimmed by 5 bases and the J gene end by 8 bases; junction bases not matched to a gene: 15. CDR1 and CDR2 from the germline V gene are SGHDT and YYEEEE. The CDR3 bases are TGTGCCAGCAGACCCGGGACAGGGGATGGGGAGAGCGGCTACACCTTC. Amino acids: CASRPGTGDGESGYTF.

The genes are TRBV5-1 and TRBJ2-1, with D perhaps matching TRBD2 (7 bases). Germline assignment: CDR1 SGHRS and CDR2 YFSETQ. CDR3 size: 14 residues. Deletions cut 3 bases from V and 3 bases from J, with 10 bases between. CDR3 DNA: TGCGCCAGCAGCTCGGGGGGCCTCTACAATGAGCAGTTCTTC. This gives the protein CASSSGGLYNEQFF.

The V and J genes are TRBV7-9 and TRBJ1-1; possibly TRBD1 for D (5 bases). The CDR3 has 15 amino acids. CDR1 and CDR2 from the germline V gene are SEHNR and FQNEAQ (reference sequence). V lost 3 bases, J lost 5 bases, and 16 bases lay in between. The CDR3, as DNA: TGTGCCAGCAGCTTGGGAACAGGAGTTGATACTGAAGCTTTCTTT. Its translation is CASSLGTGVDTEAFF.

The rearrangement links TRBV7-3 to TRBJ1-1, with TRBD1 identical over 7 bases. CDR3 length: 13 residues. J lost 5 bases, V lost 4 bases, and 4 bases had no gene match. Germline-derived CDR1 and CDR2 are SGHTA and FQGTGA. This CDR3 is CASSWAQGTEAFF. The CDR3 nucleotides read TGTGCCAGCAGCTGGGCACAGGGGACTGAAGCTTTCTTT.

The chain recombines TRBV27 with TRBJ2-1, with TRBD2 identical over 7 bases. Trimming took 6 bases from V and 9 from J; bases not matched to a gene: 5. This CDR3 is 12 amino acids long. CDR1 is MNHEY and CDR2 is SMNVEV in the germline V gene (reference sequence). The CDR3: CASSLGGGEQFF. The CDR3 DNA sequence: TGTGCCAGCAGCCTTGGGGGGGGTGAGCAGTTCTTC.

The chain employs TRBV6-5 and TRBJ2-5; possible D gene TRBD2, 6 bases. Germline V gene sequence: CDR1 MNHEY, CDR2 SVGAGI. CDR3 length: 16 residues. V was shortened by 8 bases and J by 2 bases, with 21 bases between the two germline ends. CDR3 sequence (DNA): TGTGCCAGCTGTTTTATCTCGGGCGGACTACAAGAGACCCAGTACTTC. This codes for CASCFISGGLQETQYF.

This chain links TRBV5-4 with TRBJ2-2; maybe TRBD1 (6 bases). The CDR3 extends over 14 amino acids. Germline lookup yields CDR1 SGHNT and CDR2 YYREEE (reference sequence). Trimming took off 0 bases at V and 4 bases at J, with 7 bases between the two ends. The CDR3 region is CASSLGRGTGELFF. The CDR3 bases are TGTGCCAGCAGCTTGGGCAGGGGCACCGGGGAGCTGTTTTTT.

The sample holds a few counts of this clone. V gene TRBV5-1 combines with J gene TRBJ1-2; 9 nucleotides align to TRBD1. Germline V lookup: CDR1 SGHRS, CDR2 YFSETQ. The trim removed 7 bases at V and 5 bases at J, leaving 6 bases unmatched. This CDR3 spans 13 amino acids. The CDR3 here is CASGGDREYGYTF. The CDR3 DNA reads TGCGCCAGCGGAGGGGACAGGGAATATGGCTACACCTTC.

This clone has just a few counts. This chain joins TRBV27 and TRBJ2-7; 11 positions agree with TRBD2. The germline gives CDR1 MNHEY, CDR2 SMNVEV (reference sequence). Trimming cost V 2 bases and J 3 bases; bases outside gene matches: 0. This CDR3 spans 14 amino acids. This CDR3 reads CASSLGLAGYEQYF. CDR3 DNA sequence: TGTGCCAGCAGTTTAGGACTAGCGGGCTACGAGCAGTACTTC.

J is TRBJ2-4 and V is TRBV14; D not resolved. The CDR3 has 11 amino acids. Germline CDR1 and CDR2: SGHDN and FVKESK. Trimming shortened V by 1 base and J by 9 bases, and 4 bases separated the two germline ends. The CDR3 loop is CASSQVGIQYF. In DNA form, the CDR3 reads TGTGCCAGCAGCCAAGTCGGCATTCAGTACTTC.

The CDR3 DNA reads as TGTGCCAGCAGTGAAGGGGTGGGAGGAGGGGTAGATACGCAGTATTTT. This translates into CASSEGVGGGVDTQYF. The chain is built from TRBV6-1 and TRBJ2-3; a weak D match, TRBD2 (6 bases). This CDR3 comprises 16 residues. The germline gives CDR1 MNHNS, CDR2 SASEGT. V was pared by 1 base and J by 5 bases, with 16 bases between.